The clone carrying this T cell receptor (beta chain) has just one count. No antigen is known for it. PCR involved 60 Vbeta and 13 Jbeta primers. The repertoire was sequenced with immunoSEQ multiplex PCR; TCRdb's copy has only in-frame clones and lacks some. This sample carries under 200,000 clones, about four fifths of them seen once, and the ten largest clones take 3.4%. Trimming took 9 bases from V and 15 from J; bases not matched to a gene: 20. The CDR3 sequence is 14 residues long. Germline lookup yields CDR1 MNHNS and CDR2 SASEGT. Likely unrecorded immune exposures existed in these nominally healthy donors. This sample stems from a study of cytomegalovirus exposure and HLA in healthy donors. Study results and limitations: Of the V segments, some could not be distinguished, including TRBV6-2 and TRBV6-3, and were excluded. In a later analysis, specific HLA alleles were associated with some 16,000 TCR beta sequences at a 0.05 false discovery rate. For most subjects, TCR beta sequences were reported to predict HLA-A and HLA-B alleles with accuracy.

The TCR comes from a man between 35 and 55 years old in good health and CMV-seropositive. Sequenced: PBMCs. The chain employs TRBV6-1 and TRBJ2-4; 7 positions match TRBD2. The CDR3 region is CASSNTESGGLLYF. The CDR3, as DNA: TGTGCCAGTAGCAATACCGAATCGGGGGGACTTTTGTACTTC.